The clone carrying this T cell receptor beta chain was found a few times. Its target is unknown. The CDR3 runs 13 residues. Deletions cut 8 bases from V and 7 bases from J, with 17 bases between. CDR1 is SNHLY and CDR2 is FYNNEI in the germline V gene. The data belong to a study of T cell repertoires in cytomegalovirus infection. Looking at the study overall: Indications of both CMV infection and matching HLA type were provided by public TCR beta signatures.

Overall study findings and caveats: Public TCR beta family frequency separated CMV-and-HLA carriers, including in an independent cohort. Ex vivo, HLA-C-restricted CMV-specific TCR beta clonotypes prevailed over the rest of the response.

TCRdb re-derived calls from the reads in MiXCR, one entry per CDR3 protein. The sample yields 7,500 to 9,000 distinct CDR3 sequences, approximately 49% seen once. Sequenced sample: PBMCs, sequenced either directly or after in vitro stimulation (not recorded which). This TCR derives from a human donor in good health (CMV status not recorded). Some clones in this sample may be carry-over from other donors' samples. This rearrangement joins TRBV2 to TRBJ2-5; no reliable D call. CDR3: CASLSEAPGTQYF. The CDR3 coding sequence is TGTGCCAGCCTTTCTGAGGCCCCGGGGACCCAGTACTTC. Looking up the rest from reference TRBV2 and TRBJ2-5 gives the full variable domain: EPEVTQTPSHQVTQMGQEVILRCVPISNHLYFYWYRQILGQKVEFLVSFYNNEISEKSEIFDDQFSVERPDGSNFTLKIRSTKLEDSAMYFCASLSEAPGTQYFGPGTRLLVL.